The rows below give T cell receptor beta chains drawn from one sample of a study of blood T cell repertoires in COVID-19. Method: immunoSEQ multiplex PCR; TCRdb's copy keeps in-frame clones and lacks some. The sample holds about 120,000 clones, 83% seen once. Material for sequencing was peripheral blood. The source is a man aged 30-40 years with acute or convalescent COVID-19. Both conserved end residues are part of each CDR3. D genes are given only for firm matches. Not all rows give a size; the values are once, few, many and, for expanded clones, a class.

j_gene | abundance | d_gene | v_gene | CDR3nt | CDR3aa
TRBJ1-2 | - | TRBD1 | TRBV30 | TGTGCCTGGAGTGTAACAGGGGGCGCCCATGGCTACACCTTC | CAWSVTGGAHGYTF
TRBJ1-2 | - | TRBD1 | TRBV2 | TGTGCCAGCAGTGGACAGGGGCCCTATGGCTACACCTTC | CASSGQGPYGYTF
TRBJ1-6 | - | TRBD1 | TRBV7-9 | TGTGCCAGCAGCGCCGGGACAGGGATATCCCCCCTCCACTTT | CASSAGTGISPLHF
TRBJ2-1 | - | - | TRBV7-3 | TGTGCCAGCAGCTTAGCTGCGGGGTACAATGAGCAGTTCTTC | CASSLAAGYNEQFF
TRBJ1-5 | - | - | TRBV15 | TGTGCCACCAGCAGCGAGGGGGGGCAGCCCCAGCATTTT | CATSSEGGQPQHF
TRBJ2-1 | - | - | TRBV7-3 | TGTGCCAGCAGCTCCTTCGGGGACTACAATGAGCAGTTCTTC | CASSSFGDYNEQFF
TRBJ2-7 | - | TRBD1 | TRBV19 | TGTGCCAGTACCGCCGGGACAGGTGCCTACGAGCAGTACTTC | CASTAGTGAYEQYF
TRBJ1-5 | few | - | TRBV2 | TGTGCCAGCAAACCCTCGACAGTGGCTGGTCAGCCCCAGCATTTT | CASKPSTVAGQPQHF
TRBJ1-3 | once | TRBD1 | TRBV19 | TGTGCCAGTAGTATAGCTGGCAGGGGGCTAGGAAACACCATATATTTT | CASSIAGRGLGNTIYF
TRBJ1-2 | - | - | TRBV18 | TGTGCCAGCTCACCTTCGGGGGATTGGGGCTACACCTTC | CASSPSGDWGYTF
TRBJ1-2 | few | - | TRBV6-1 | TGTGCCAGCAGTGATCCCCTGTCGCGGAGTAACTTC | CASSDPLSRSNF
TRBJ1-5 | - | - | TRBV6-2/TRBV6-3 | TGTGCCAGCAGTACTATGACAGACCTTAGCAATCAGCCCCAGCATTTT | CASSTMTDLSNQPQHF
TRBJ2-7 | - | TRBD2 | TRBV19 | TGTGCCAGTACCTCATCTAGCGGGGGGCCAACCTACGAGCAGTACTTC | CASTSSSGGPTYEQYF
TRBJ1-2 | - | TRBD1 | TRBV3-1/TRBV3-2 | TGTGCCAGCAGCCCCCCGGGACAGGGATGGAAGGGCTACACCTTC | CASSPPGQGWKGYTF
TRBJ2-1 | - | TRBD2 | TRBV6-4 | TGTGCCAGCAGTCCTCGGCTAGCGGGGGACGATGAGCAGTTCTTC | CASSPRLAGDDEQFF
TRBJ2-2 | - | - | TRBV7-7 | TGTGCTAGCAGCCCCCAACCGGACTCAATTGACACCGGGGAGCTGTTTTTT | CASSPQPDSIDTGELFF
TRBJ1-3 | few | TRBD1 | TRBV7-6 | TGTGCCAGCAGCCCGGTGACCGGACAGGCACCTTCCACTGGAAACACCATATATTTT | CASSPVTGQAPSTGNTIYF
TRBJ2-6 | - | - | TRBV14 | TGTGCCAGCAGCCTTCCGGGGACTGGGGCCAACGTCCTGACTTTC | CASSLPGTGANVLTF
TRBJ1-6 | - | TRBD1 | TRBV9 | TGTGCCAGCAGCCTCCGGACAGGGAATAATTCACCCCTCCACTTT | CASSLRTGNNSPLHF
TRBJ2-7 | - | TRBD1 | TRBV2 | TGTGCCAGCAGTGAAGCGAAGTTGACAGGGCTCTCCTACGAGCAGTACTTC | CASSEAKLTGLSYEQYF
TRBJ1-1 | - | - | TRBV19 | TGTGCCAGTAGTATAGCCTCCGGGAGTAACTCGAACACTGAAGCTTTCTTT | CASSIASGSNSNTEAFF
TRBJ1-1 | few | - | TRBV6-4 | TGTGCCAGCAGTCAAGGGGGGAACACTGAAGCTTTCTTT | CASSQGGNTEAFF
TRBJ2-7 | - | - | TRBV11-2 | TGTGCCAGCAGCCGAGACAGGGCGGGGGAGCAGTACTTC | CASSRDRAGEQYF
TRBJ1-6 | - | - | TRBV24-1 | TGTGCCACCAGTGATTTGGTTCGTGGGGAGCGGAATTCACCCCTCCACTTT | CATSDLVRGERNSPLHF
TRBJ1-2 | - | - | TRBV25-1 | TGTGCCAGCAGTGAAAGCTACGGCTACACCTTC | CASSESYGYTF
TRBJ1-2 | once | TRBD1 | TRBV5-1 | TGCGCCAGCAGCCCGTCCGGGACAGAGGGGTATGGCTACACCTTC | CASSPSGTEGYGYTF
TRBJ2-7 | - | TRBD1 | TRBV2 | TGTGCCAGCAGCGCACCCGGGACAGCGAGCTACGAGCAGTACTTC | CASSAPGTASYEQYF
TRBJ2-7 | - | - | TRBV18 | TGTGCCAGCTCACCGGACACACTCTCCTACGAGCAGTACTTC | CASSPDTLSYEQYF
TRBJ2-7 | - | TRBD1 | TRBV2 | TGTGCCAGCAGCCAACAGGGGGACGAGCAGTACTTC | CASSQQGDEQYF
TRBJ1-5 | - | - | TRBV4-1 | TGCGCCAGCAGCCAAGCCCCGAGGCCGTATCAGCCCCAGCATTTT | CASSQAPRPYQPQHF
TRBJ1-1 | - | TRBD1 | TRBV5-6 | TGTGCCAGCAGCCTGACAGGGAGAGGTACTGAAGCTTTCTTT | CASSLTGRGTEAFF
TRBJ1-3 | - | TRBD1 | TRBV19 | TGTGCCAGTAGGAGGGACAGGTACTCTGGAAACACCATATATTTT | CASRRDRYSGNTIYF
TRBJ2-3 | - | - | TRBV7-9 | TGTGCCAGCAGCACGGGTACGGATACGCAGTATTTT | CASSTGTDTQYF
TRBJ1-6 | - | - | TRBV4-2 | TGTGCCAGCAGCCAAGAGGGAGCCGGGGGTTCACCCCTCCACTTT | CASSQEGAGGSPLHF
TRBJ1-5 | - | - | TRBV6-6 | TGTGCCAGCAGTTTTGAGGTGGCCAATCAGCCCCAGCATTTT | CASSFEVANQPQHF
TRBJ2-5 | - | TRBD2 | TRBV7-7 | TGTGCTAGCAGCTTAGCGGTTAGCGGGGTCCAAGAGACCCAGTACTTC | CASSLAVSGVQETQYF
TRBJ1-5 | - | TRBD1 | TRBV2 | TGTGCCAGCAGTGGCCTGACAGGGGGGTTGGGTCAGCCCCAGCATTTT | CASSGLTGGLGQPQHF
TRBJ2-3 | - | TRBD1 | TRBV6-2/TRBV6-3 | TGTGCCAGCAGTTTCTCCCTCAGGACAGGGGGCTCCAGAAGCACAGATACGCAGTATTTT | CASSFSLRTGGSRSTDTQYF
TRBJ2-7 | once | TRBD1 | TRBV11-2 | TGTGCCAGCAGCTTAGTCAGTGGGACAGGGACGAAACCCTACGAGCAGTACTTC | CASSLVSGTGTKPYEQYF
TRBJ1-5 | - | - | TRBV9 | TGTGCCAGCAGCGTAAGCTTCGGGTACAATCAGCCCCAGCATTTT | CASSVSFGYNQPQHF
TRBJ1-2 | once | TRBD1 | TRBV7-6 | TGTGCCAGCAGCCATCCAGGACAGGGGAATGGCTACACCTTC | CASSHPGQGNGYTF
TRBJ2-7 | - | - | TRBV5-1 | TGCGCCAGCAGCTTGGCCCCGGGCACAGGGAACTACGAGCAGTACTTC | CASSLAPGTGNYEQYF
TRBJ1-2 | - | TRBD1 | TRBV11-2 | TGTGCCAGCAGCACGGACAGGGGTGGCTACACCTTC | CASSTDRGGYTF
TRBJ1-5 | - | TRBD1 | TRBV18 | TGTGCCAGCTCACCAATCCGACAGGGAAACGGTCAGCCCCAGCATTTT | CASSPIRQGNGQPQHF
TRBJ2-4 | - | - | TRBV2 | TGTGCCAGCACCGGAGCGGACTACAAAAACATTCAGTACTTC | CASTGADYKNIQYF
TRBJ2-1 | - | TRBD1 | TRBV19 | TGTGCCAGTAGTTATCGACAGGGCGGGAATGAGCAGTTCTTC | CASSYRQGGNEQFF
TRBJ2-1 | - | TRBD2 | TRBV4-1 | TGCGCCAGCAGCCAAGTTCGCGGGAGGGTCAAGGACAATGAGCAGTTCTTC | CASSQVRGRVKDNEQFF
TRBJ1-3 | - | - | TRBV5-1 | TGCGCCAGCATGTCGGACAGCAGTGGAAACACCATATATTTT | CASMSDSSGNTIYF
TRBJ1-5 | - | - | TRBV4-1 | TGCGCCAGCAGCCAAGTAGGGGATCAGCCCCAGCATTTT | CASSQVGDQPQHF
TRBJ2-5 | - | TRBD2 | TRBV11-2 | TGTGCCAGCAGCCACGGACTAGCGGGGGCCATACCGGGGGAGACCCAGTACTTC | CASSHGLAGAIPGETQYF
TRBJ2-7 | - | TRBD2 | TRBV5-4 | TGTGCCAGCAGCTTGGGACTAGCGGGGGGGGTCTACGAGCAGTACTTC | CASSLGLAGGVYEQYF
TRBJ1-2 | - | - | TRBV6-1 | TGTGCCAGCAGTGAAGAGAACAGGGCGAACTATGGCTACACCTTC | CASSEENRANYGYTF
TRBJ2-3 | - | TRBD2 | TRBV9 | TGTGCCAGCAGCTCCCAACGGGGGGTCACAGATACGCAGTATTTT | CASSSQRGVTDTQYF
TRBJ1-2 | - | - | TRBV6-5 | TGTGCCAGCAGGGAGAACTATGGCTACACCTTC | CASRENYGYTF
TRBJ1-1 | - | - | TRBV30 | TGTGCCTGGAGCAAGAGGAGGGCAGAGAACACTGAAGCTTTCTTT | CAWSKRRAENTEAFF
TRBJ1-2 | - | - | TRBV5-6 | TGTGCCAGCAGCGCGGACAGTTTCTTTAACTATGGCTACACCTTC | CASSADSFFNYGYTF